A single count supports the clone carrying this TCR beta chain. Its target is unknown. This record comes from a study of blood T cells in healthy people across ages. Alongside a J-beta primer mix, a sample-barcoded 5' primer served in a second PCR lasting about 6 to 12 cycles. At least 2.5 million CDR3-containing paired-end reads were obtained per sample. TCRdb independently ran MiXCR on the 5' RACE reads; one entry per CDR3 protein. The sample has 1.5 million to 2 million distinct CDR3 sequences, around 48% seen once. Notes on the study in general: Naive T cell percentage showed a strong correlation with TCR beta diversity.

The CDR3 spans 19 residues. V dropped 6 bases and J dropped 0 bases, with 21 bases sitting between them. The germline V gene encodes CDR1 SNHLY and CDR2 FYNNEI. The receptor was isolated from a middle-aged woman in good health. The sequenced sample consisted of blood. V gene TRBV2 combines with J gene TRBJ2-6, with TRBD2 as a possible D gene (6 bases). CDR3 nucleotides: TGTGCCAGCAGGTTCAGACAGACTAGTCCTTTCTCTGGGGCCAACGTCCTGACTTTC. Translation gives CASRFRQTSPFSGANVLTF.